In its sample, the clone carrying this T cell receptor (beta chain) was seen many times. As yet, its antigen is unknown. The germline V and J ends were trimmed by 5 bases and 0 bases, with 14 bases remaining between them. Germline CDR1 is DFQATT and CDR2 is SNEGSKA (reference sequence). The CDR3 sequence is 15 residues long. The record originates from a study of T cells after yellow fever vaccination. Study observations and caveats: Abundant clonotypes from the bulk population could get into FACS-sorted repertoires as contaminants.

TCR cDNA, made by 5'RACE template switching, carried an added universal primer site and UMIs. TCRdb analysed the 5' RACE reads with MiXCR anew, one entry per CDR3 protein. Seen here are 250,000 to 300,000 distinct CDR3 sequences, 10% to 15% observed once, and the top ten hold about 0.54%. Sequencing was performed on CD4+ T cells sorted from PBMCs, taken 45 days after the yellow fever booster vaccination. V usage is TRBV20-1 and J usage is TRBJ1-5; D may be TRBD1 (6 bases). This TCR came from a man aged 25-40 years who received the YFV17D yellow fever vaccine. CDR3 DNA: TGCAGTGCTCCCGAAGGGGGATATAGCAATCAGCCCCAGCATTTT. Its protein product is CSAPEGGYSNQPQHF.